This T cell receptor beta chain stems from a study of T cell responses to AZD1222 COVID-19 vaccine. Germline trimming cut 1 base from V and 0 bases from J; bases unmatched to any gene: 2. Germline CDR1 SGHTS, CDR2 YDEGEE. This CDR3 has 16 residues. Data came from immunoSEQ multiplex PCR; TCRdb stores just in-frame clones and leaves some out. The sample includes 77,000 or so clones, about nine tenths of them seen just once. Study findings and constraints: Among vaccine-associated CD4 TCRs, coverage spanned spike, with dominance at 160-218 and 743-854. Among those given AZD1222, only five or six were seropositive at baseline. The sample set comprised mostly white British donors with more females, and clonal diversity was possibly underestimated.

As for this clone: Its antigen is as yet unknown.

This chain connects TRBV5-8 to TRBJ2-4; 9 nucleotides agree with TRBD1. The source was peripheral blood, collected 28 days after the second AZD1222 dose. The TCR was taken from an adult who received the AZD1222 COVID-19 vaccine. The CDR3 DNA follows: TGTGCCAGCAGCTTGCGACAGGGGGTAGCCAAAAACATTCAGTACTTC. Its protein is CASSLRQGVAKNIQYF.